The clone carrying this TCR beta chain was picked up one time. The antigen remains unidentified. The ends were cut back, 2 bases at V and 6 bases at J, with 16 bases in the middle. There are 16 residues in the CDR3. Germline values: CDR1 KGHSH, CDR2 LQKENI. Amplification by 5'RACE using constant-segment primers produced TCR alpha and TCR beta cDNA libraries that carried sample barcodes and UMIs. From the 5' RACE reads, TCRdb called clonotypes with MiXCR, one entry per CDR3 protein. This sample has some 120,000 distinct CDR3 sequences, with about 5.9% found just once. This specimen belongs to a study of T-cell memory formation after mild COVID-19. Turning to the study itself: Clusters of TCRs were largely donor specific.

Broader study findings: Cross-reactive memory appears to have joined, as suggested by some responding clones showing up in pre-infection memory. The study found balanced CD4/CD8 in clones contracting day 15 to 85 and a CD4+ lean in later expanders.

The chain has TRBV18 and TRBJ2-2, with D possibly TRBD2 on 5 matching bases. The sequencing input was PBMCs or a T cell subset sorted from them (not recorded which). This TCR derives from an adult woman who had mild COVID-19 (a few samples of this study predate the infection). Cell type and time point are not known. CDR3 bases: TGTGCCAGCTCACCAATCGAGGCAGGAGGCCCCGGGGAGCTGTTTTTT. This translates into CASSPIEAGGPGELFF.